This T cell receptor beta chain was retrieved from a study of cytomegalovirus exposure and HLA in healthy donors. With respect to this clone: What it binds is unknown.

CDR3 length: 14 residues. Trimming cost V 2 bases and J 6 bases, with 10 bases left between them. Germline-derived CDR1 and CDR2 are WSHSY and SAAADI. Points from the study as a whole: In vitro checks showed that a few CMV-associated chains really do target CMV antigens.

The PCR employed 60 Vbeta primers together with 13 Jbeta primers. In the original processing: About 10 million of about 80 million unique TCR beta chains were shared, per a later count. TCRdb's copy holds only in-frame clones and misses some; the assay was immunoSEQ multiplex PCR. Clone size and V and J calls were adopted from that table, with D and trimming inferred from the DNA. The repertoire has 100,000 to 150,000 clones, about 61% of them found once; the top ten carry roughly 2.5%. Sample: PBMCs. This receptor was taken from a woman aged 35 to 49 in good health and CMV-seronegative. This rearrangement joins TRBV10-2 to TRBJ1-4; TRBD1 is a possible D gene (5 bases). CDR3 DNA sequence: TGCGCCAGCAGTGAGCGGGCAGGGTATGAAAAACTGTTTTTT. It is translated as CASSERAGYEKLFF.